Shown below are 19 T cell receptor beta chains from a single sample sequenced in a study of T-cell reconstitution after alpha-beta-depleted transplantation in children. As it was prepared, the TCRbeta library received unique molecular identifiers. TCRdb reprocessed the PCR reads with MiXCR, giving one entry per CDR3 protein. This sample yields 55,000 to 70,000 distinct CDR3 sequences, of which around 9.9% are seen a single time; 13% belongs to the top ten. The sequences come from PBMCs, collected before TCRalphabeta/CD19-depleted stem cell transplant. These receptors all stem from a boy aged 10-17 years with acute myeloid leukemia, due to receive a stem cell transplant.

This clonotype came up many times. The chain recombines TRBV5-1 with TRBJ2-2; 10 bases match TRBD1. Unmatched junction bases numbered 10, after V lost 5 bases and J lost 6 bases. Germline V lookup: CDR1 SGHRS, CDR2 YFSETQ. The CDR3 loop spans 16 amino acids. For the CDR3, the DNA is TGCGCCAGCAGGGGCGGGGACAGGGGCCGCGCCGGGGAGCTGTTTTTT. This translates into CASRGGDRGRAGELFF.

This clonotype appeared many times. This chain links TRBV9 with TRBJ1-2, with 11 positions matching TRBD1. CDR1 and CDR2 (germline): SGDLS, YYNGEE. There are 13 residues in the CDR3. Trimming at V came to 7 bases and at J to 4 bases, leaving 3 bases not matched to a gene. The CDR3 coding sequence is TGTGCCAGCGCCGGGACAGGGGGCTATGGCTACACCTTC. It encodes CASAGTGGYGYTF.

Only a few counts were recorded for this clonotype. This chain connects TRBV10-3 to TRBJ2-3, with D possibly TRBD1 on 6 matching bases. The germline CDR1 and CDR2 sequences are ENHRY and SYGVKD. Trimming took 7 bases from V and 7 from J, leaving 9 bases between them. The CDR3 is 11 amino acids. The CDR3 loop reads CAIKRGYTQYF. The DNA of the CDR3 is TGTGCCATCAAGAGGGGGTATACGCAGTATTTT.

This clonotype was seen repeatedly, ten times or more. This chain joins TRBV28 and TRBJ1-6, with 9 bases aligning to TRBD1. The V gene end was trimmed by 6 bases and the J gene end by 13 bases; junction bases not matched to a gene: 13. The CDR3 totals 15 residues. Germline V gene sequence: CDR1 MDHEN, CDR2 SYDVKM. CDR3 DNA sequence: TGTGCCAGCAGAACAGTGGGACAGGGCCTTTCCCCCCTCCACTTT. It codes for CASRTVGQGLSPLHF.

The gene calls are TRBV4-1 and TRBJ1-5, with unresolved D. Trimming stripped 0 bases from V and 0 bases from J, with 6 bases between. CDR3 length: 15 residues. Per the germline V gene, CDR1 is MGHRA and CDR2 is YSYEKL. CDR3 region: CASSQESYSNQPQHF. The CDR3 nucleotides are TGCGCCAGCAGCCAAGAAAGCTATAGCAATCAGCCCCAGCATTTT.

This clonotype was seen repeatedly, ten times or more. This chain uses TRBV12-3 or TRBV12-4 with TRBJ2-7; D gene uncertain. The CDR3 runs to 12 residues. Trimming left V 1 base short and J 5 bases short, with 6 bases between. The CDR3 loop reads CASSLVGNEQYF. The CDR3 coding sequence is TGTGCCAGCAGTTTAGTGGGTAACGAGCAGTACTTC.

This clonotype came up many times. CDR3 sequence (DNA): TGCAGCGTTGCTGTCCGTTCCTACGAGCAGTACTTC. Translation: CSVAVRSYEQYF. The chain is built from TRBV29-1 and TRBJ2-7; unclear D gene. Germline assignment: CDR1 SQVTM and CDR2 ANQGSEA. The CDR3 length is 12 residues. The germline V and J ends were trimmed by 4 bases and 1 base, with 8 bases remaining between them.

This clonotype has ten or more counts. J is TRBJ1-6 and V is TRBV7-8; D is unclear. V lost 1 base to trimming and J lost 8 bases, with 12 bases between them. The CDR3 runs 15 residues. CDR1 SGHVS and CDR2 FQNEAQ come from the germline V gene. This CDR3 is CASSLGIGLDSPLHF. The CDR3 region has the DNA TGTGCCAGCAGCTTAGGAATAGGGCTGGATTCACCCCTCCACTTT.

This clonotype was counted ten times or more. The V gene is TRBV6-5, the J gene TRBJ2-3; 8 nucleotides agree with TRBD2. The CDR3 sequence is 19 residues long. V shed 1 base, J shed 2 bases, and the junction held 14 bases outside the gene matches. Germline V CDR1 and CDR2: MNHEY, SVGAGI. The CDR3 region is CASSYYTVGVAGHTDTQYF. The DNA for the CDR3 is TGTGCCAGCAGTTACTATACTGTGGGAGTAGCGGGACACACAGATACGCAGTATTTT.

This clonotype was seen repeatedly, ten times or more. V gene TRBV4-3 combines with J gene TRBJ1-1, with 7 bases aligning to TRBD1. Germline lookup yields CDR1 LGHNA and CDR2 YSLEER. The CDR3 is 16 residues long. J was trimmed by 4 bases and V by 0 bases; bases with no gene match: 8. The CDR3 DNA reads as TGCGCCAGCAGCCAAGAATACGAGCAGGGGGGCACTGAAGCTTTCTTT. It translates to CASSQEYEQGGTEAFF.

The sample holds a few counts of this clonotype. This chain uses TRBV11-2 with TRBJ1-5; unclear D gene. Per the germline V gene, CDR1 is SGHAT and CDR2 is FQNNGV. Trimming stripped 3 bases from V and 5 bases from J, with 11 bases between. The CDR3 spans 14 residues. The CDR3 here is CASSFKTSDQPQHF. DNA for the CDR3: TGTGCCAGCAGCTTTAAGACAAGCGATCAGCCCCAGCATTTT.

This clonotype was seen repeatedly, ten times or more. The rearrangement uses TRBV6-5 and TRBJ1-2; D possibly corresponds to TRBD1 (5 bases). Deletions cut 4 bases from V and 3 bases from J, with 15 bases between. Looked up from germline, CDR1 is MNHEY and CDR2 is SVGAGI. This CDR3 is 15 amino acids long. The CDR3 here is CASSSGGGDDYGYTF. Here the CDR3 DNA reads TGTGCCAGCAGTTCGGGGGGAGGGGATGACTATGGCTACACCTTC.

This clonotype has at least ten counts. The V gene is TRBV2, the J gene TRBJ1-1; D perhaps matches TRBD1 (5 bases). Germline V gene sequence: CDR1 SNHLY, CDR2 FYNNEI. The V end lost 2 bases, the J end lost 6 bases, and 10 bases lay between the germline ends. The CDR3 is made up of 13 amino acids. The CDR3 sequence is CASSEYRGAEAFF. CDR3 coding DNA: TGTGCCAGCAGTGAATATAGGGGCGCTGAAGCTTTCTTT.

This clonotype was seen at least ten times. The chain employs TRBV2 and TRBJ2-7; D remains unclear. The CDR3 is 14 residues long. Trimming stripped 9 bases from V and 1 base from J, with 16 bases between. Per germline, CDR1 SNHLY and CDR2 FYNNEI. The CDR3 sequence is CARVPRDESYEQYF. In DNA form, the CDR3 reads TGTGCCAGAGTTCCGCGAGATGAGTCCTACGAGCAGTACTTC.

This clonotype was seen at least ten times. The rearrangement links TRBV29-1 to TRBJ2-7, with 9 bases identical to TRBD1. The trim removed 6 bases at V and 5 bases at J, leaving 8 bases unmatched. Germline V gene sequence: CDR1 SQVTM, CDR2 ANQGSEA. This CDR3 comprises 13 residues. The CDR3 bases are TGCAGCGTAGTAGACAGGGGGACCCACGAGCAGTACTTC. Amino acids: CSVVDRGTHEQYF.

This clonotype was counted at least ten times. The chain couples TRBV16 to TRBJ2-7; no clear D. The CDR3 covers 13 residues. Trimming removed 0 bases at V and 3 bases at J, with 6 bases between. Germline V gene data show CDR1 as KGHSY and CDR2 as FQNENV. The CDR3 DNA reads TGTGCCAGCAGCCAATCCCCTAGCTACGAGCAGTACGTC. It codes for CASSQSPSYEQYV.

In its sample, this clonotype was seen many times. V gene TRBV11-2 combines with J gene TRBJ1-1; D is uncertain. The ends were cut back, 2 bases at V and 0 bases at J, with 4 bases in the middle. Germline V gene sequence: CDR1 SGHAT, CDR2 FQNNGV. This CDR3 contains 13 residues. Written as DNA, the CDR3 is TGTGCCAGCAGCTTACTCATGAACACTGAAGCTTTCTTT. Amino acid sequence: CASSLLMNTEAFF. The full variable domain, in which reference TRBV11-2 and TRBJ1-1 provide the parts outside the CDR3, is EAGVAQSPRYKIIEKRQSVAFWCNPISGHATLYWYQQILGQGPKLLIQFQNNGVVDDSQLPKDRFSAERLKGVDSTLKIQPAKLEDSAVYLCASSLLMNTEAFFGQGTRLTVV.

This clonotype was observed at least ten times. CDR3 in DNA: TGCGCCAGCAGCCAAGATCGATCCGAGACCCAGTACTTC. This codes for CASSQDRSETQYF. The chain employs TRBV4-1 and TRBJ2-5; D is undetermined. This CDR3 is built from 13 residues. Germline-derived CDR1 and CDR2 are MGHRA and YSYEKL. V was cut by 0 bases and J by 5 bases, with 7 bases left in between.

This clonotype was seen a handful of times. The chain employs TRBV3-1 and TRBJ1-2; 7 bases fit TRBD1. The CDR3 is 13 residues long. The V gene end was trimmed by 4 bases and the J gene end by 7 bases; junction bases not matched to a gene: 6. Germline V gene sequence: CDR1 LGHDT, CDR2 YNNKEL (reference sequence). CDR3 amino acids: CASSLRQGRGYTF. The CDR3 DNA reads TGTGCCAGCAGCCTCAGACAGGGCCGTGGCTACACCTTC.